This T cell receptor beta chain was obtained from a study of cytomegalovirus exposure and HLA in healthy donors. General study results and limits: Later analysis suggested most CMV-associated TCR beta chains were HLA-restricted. Most TCR beta V segments were productive about 87% or about 30% of the time in an earlier analysis. In most subjects, TCR beta sequences reportedly gave accurate predictions of HLA-A and HLA-B alleles.

On this clone itself: The antigen remains unidentified.

Germline V gene sequence: CDR1 LNHDA, CDR2 SQIVND (reference sequence). V dropped 6 bases and J dropped 3; count of bases not matched to a gene: 0. The CDR3 runs to 13 residues. Primers: 60 Vbeta forward and 13 Jbeta reverse. Clones were sequenced by immunoSEQ multiplex PCR, and TCRdb holds only the in-frame ones, with some missing. The profile covers roughly 130,000 clones, with around 70% appearing a single time and around 6.6% taken by the ten largest. Sequences were obtained from PBMCs. The source is a man between 35 and 55 years old in good health and CMV-seropositive. The chain joins TRBV19 to TRBJ2-3; 10 positions match TRBD2. The CDR3 sequence: CASRTSGTDTQYF. The DNA for the CDR3 is TGTGCCAGTAGGACTAGCGGGACAGATACGCAGTATTTT.